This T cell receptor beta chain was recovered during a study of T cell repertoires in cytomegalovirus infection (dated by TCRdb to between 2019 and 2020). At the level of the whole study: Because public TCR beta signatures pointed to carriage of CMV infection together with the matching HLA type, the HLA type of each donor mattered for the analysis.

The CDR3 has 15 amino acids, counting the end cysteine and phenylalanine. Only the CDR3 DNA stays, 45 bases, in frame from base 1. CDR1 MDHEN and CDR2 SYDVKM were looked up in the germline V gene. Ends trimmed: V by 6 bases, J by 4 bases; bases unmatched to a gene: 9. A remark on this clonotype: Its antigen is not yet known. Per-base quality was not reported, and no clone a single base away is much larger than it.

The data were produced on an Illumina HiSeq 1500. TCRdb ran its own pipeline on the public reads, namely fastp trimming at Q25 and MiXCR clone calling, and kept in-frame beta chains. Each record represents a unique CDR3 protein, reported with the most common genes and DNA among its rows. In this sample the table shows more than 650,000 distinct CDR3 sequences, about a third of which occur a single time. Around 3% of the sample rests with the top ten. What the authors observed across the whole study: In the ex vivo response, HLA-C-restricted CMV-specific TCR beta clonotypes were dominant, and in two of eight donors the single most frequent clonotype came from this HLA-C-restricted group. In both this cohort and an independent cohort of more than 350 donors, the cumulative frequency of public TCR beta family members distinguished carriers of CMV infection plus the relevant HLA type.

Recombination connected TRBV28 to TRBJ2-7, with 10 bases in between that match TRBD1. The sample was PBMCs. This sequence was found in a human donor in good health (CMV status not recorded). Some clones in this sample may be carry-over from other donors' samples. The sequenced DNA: TGTGCCAGCAGGGCCACCGGGACAGGGGCGTACGAGCAGTACTTC. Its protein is CASRATGTGAYEQYF.